This T cell receptor (beta chain) came from a study of T-cell reconstitution after alpha-beta-depleted transplantation in children (dated by TCRdb to about 2016). Notes on the research overall: T-cell immune reconstitution after TCRalphabeta/CD19-depleted allogeneic hematopoietic cell transplantation in children was quantitatively tracked in the study by means of TCR repertoire profiling. The research as a whole found: Over the following months the frequencies of hyperexpanded clones went down, and after one year T-cell counts and TCRbeta diversity were mostly credited to newly produced T cells. Apparently early alphabetaT-cell count recovery about two months after transplant reportedly relied on only several hundred rapidly expanded clones derived from non-depleted graft cells. The high TCRbeta diversity at day 60 in some patients was ascribed to recipient T cells and intrathymic progenitors that had survived conditioning.

Interpreted using the paper, the treatment or condition label stands for: allogeneic hematopoietic cell transplantation with graft depleted of TCRalphabeta T cells and CD19 B cells. Transplant recipients were children who received TCRalphabeta/CD19-depleted allogeneic hematopoietic cell grafts. To prepare the library, PCR was applied. The run used an Illumina HiSeq 2500. Molecular barcoding was employed in the preparation of TCR libraries, with unique molecular identifiers being used to normalize TCRbeta repertoire quantification. Using fastp trimming at Q25 and MiXCR clonotype assembly, TCRdb reanalyzed the public sequencing data and kept in-frame beta chains. Each record represents a unique CDR3 protein, reported with the most common genes and DNA among its rows. The table for this sample lists fewer than 550,000 distinct CDR3 sequences; 10% to 13% of them were counted only once. Roughly 2% of the sample goes to the ten largest clones.

Germline trimming amounts to 2 bases on V and 0 bases on J, with 7 as the count of junction bases outside the gene matches. Based on the germline V gene (reference sequence), the CDR1 and CDR2 sequences are DFQATT and SNEGSKA. The CDR3, cysteine through phenylalanine, is 15 amino acids long. CDR3 DNA is the only sequence kept; it has 45 bases, read in frame from the first base. In this sample, this clonotype turned up many times. Its antigen has not been determined. No quality values exist for individual bases; no much larger clone is one base distant. The sequence joins TRBV20-1 to TRBJ2-7, and 7 bases in between align with TRBD2. The TCR was taken from a child younger than 10 with inherited bone marrow failure, due to receive a stem cell transplant. Sequencing was performed on PBMCs, taken before TCRalphabeta/CD19-depleted stem cell transplant. CDR3 reads: CSARILSGASYEQYF. The bases are TGCAGTGCTAGAATCCTCAGCGGGGCCTCCTACGAGCAGTACTTC.